These T cell receptor beta chains were read from a single sample in a study of shared clonotypes between healthy human individuals. Measured with immunoSEQ multiplex PCR; TCRdb has only the in-frame clones, and not every one. The sample records 2 million to 3 million clones, more than 80% being singletons. Sequencing used naive CD4+ T cells sorted from blood. The source of these receptors is a man younger than 35 in good health. CDR3s include the opening cysteine and the closing phenylalanine or tryptophan. The D gene is left open where the match is weak. Size is omitted from some rows. Given values are once, few, many or a class for expanded clones.

clone size: NA; D gene: NA; J gene: TRBJ2-7; V gene: TRBV5-5; CDR3 DNA: TGTGCCAGCAGCTTGGATCAGGGTCCTGCCTACGAGCAGTACTTC; CDR3 protein: CASSLDQGPAYEQYF
clone size: NA; D gene: TRBD2; J gene: TRBJ2-7; V gene: TRBV6-5; CDR3 DNA: TGTGCCAGCAGCCGGACTAGCGGGGTCTACGAGCAGTACTTC; CDR3 protein: CASSRTSGVYEQYF
clone size: NA; D gene: NA; J gene: TRBJ2-7; V gene: TRBV5-1; CDR3 DNA: TGCGCCAGCAGCTTGACAAGATACTACGAGCAGTACTTC; CDR3 protein: CASSLTRYYEQYF
clone size: NA; D gene: NA; J gene: TRBJ2-5; V gene: TRBV15; CDR3 DNA: TGTGCCACCAGCAGAGATTGGGAGGTGGACCAAGAGACCCAGTACTTC; CDR3 protein: CATSRDWEVDQETQYF
clone size: NA; D gene: NA; J gene: TRBJ2-5; V gene: TRBV5-1; CDR3 DNA: TGCGCCAGCAGCATCGGACATCACCAAGAGACCCAGTACTTC; CDR3 protein: CASSIGHHQETQYF
clone size: NA; D gene: NA; J gene: TRBJ2-7; V gene: TRBV2; CDR3 DNA: TGTGCCAGCAGTGGACGAGAAGAATCCCGGGATTCCGGGTACTTC; CDR3 protein: CASSGREESRDSGYF
clone size: NA; D gene: NA; J gene: TRBJ2-3; V gene: TRBV14; CDR3 DNA: TGTGCCAGCAGCCAAGAGGACAGACCCACAGATACGCAGTATTTT; CDR3 protein: CASSQEDRPTDTQYF
clone size: NA; D gene: TRBD2; J gene: TRBJ2-5; V gene: TRBV5-1; CDR3 DNA: TGCGCCAGCAGCTTGCCACTAGCGGGACAAGAGACCCAGTACTTC; CDR3 protein: CASSLPLAGQETQYF
clone size: NA; D gene: TRBD1; J gene: TRBJ2-1; V gene: TRBV2; CDR3 DNA: TGTGCCAGCAGAAGAGTACGGGACAGGGGTGGTGGCTCCTACAATGAGCAGTTCTTC; CDR3 protein: CASRRVRDRGGGSYNEQFF
clone size: NA; D gene: TRBD2; J gene: TRBJ2-2; V gene: TRBV2; CDR3 DNA: TGTGCCAGCAGCTTTCAGACTAGCGTCACCGGGGAGCTGTTTTTT; CDR3 protein: CASSFQTSVTGELFF
clone size: once; D gene: TRBD1; J gene: TRBJ1-2; V gene: TRBV10-3; CDR3 DNA: TGTGCCATCGAACAGGGGGATGGCTACACCTTC; CDR3 protein: CAIEQGDGYTF
clone size: NA; D gene: NA; J gene: TRBJ1-4; V gene: TRBV6-5; CDR3 DNA: TGTGCCAGCAGTTACACAGGAGCAACTAATGAAAAACTGTTTTTT; CDR3 protein: CASSYTGATNEKLFF
clone size: NA; D gene: NA; J gene: TRBJ1-2; V gene: TRBV18; CDR3 DNA: TGTGCCAGCTCACCCCAACCCCCAGATAATTATGGCTACACCTTC; CDR3 protein: CASSPQPPDNYGYTF
clone size: NA; D gene: TRBD2; J gene: TRBJ2-3; V gene: TRBV2; CDR3 DNA: TGTGCCAGCAGTGAAGCCTCACTAGCGGGGACAGATACGCAGTATTTT; CDR3 protein: CASSEASLAGTDTQYF
clone size: NA; D gene: NA; J gene: TRBJ2-7; V gene: TRBV29-1; CDR3 DNA: TGCAGCGTTTACGGGTCCTACGAGCAGTACTTC; CDR3 protein: CSVYGSYEQYF
clone size: once; D gene: NA; J gene: TRBJ2-7; V gene: TRBV5-1; CDR3 DNA: TGCGCCAGCAGCGCGGGACTCTTCTACGAGCAGTACTTC; CDR3 protein: CASSAGLFYEQYF
clone size: NA; D gene: NA; J gene: TRBJ2-3; V gene: TRBV28; CDR3 DNA: TGTGCCAGCAGTTTTGGGGCAGGGGGAGGGGATACGCAGTATTTT; CDR3 protein: CASSFGAGGGDTQYF
clone size: NA; D gene: TRBD2; J gene: TRBJ2-7; V gene: TRBV11-2; CDR3 DNA: TGTGCCAGCAGCTGGCCACTAGCGGGAGGGCCCTACGAGCAGTACTTC; CDR3 protein: CASSWPLAGGPYEQYF
clone size: NA; D gene: NA; J gene: TRBJ2-3; V gene: TRBV4-3; CDR3 DNA: TGCGCCAGCAGCCAAGAGAGCGACAACACAGATACGCAGTATTTT; CDR3 protein: CASSQESDNTDTQYF
clone size: NA; D gene: NA; J gene: TRBJ1-1; V gene: TRBV29-1; CDR3 DNA: TGCAGCGTTGAGATGGGGGTGGGAACTGAAGCTTTCTTT; CDR3 protein: CSVEMGVGTEAFF
clone size: NA; D gene: TRBD1; J gene: TRBJ2-2; V gene: TRBV9; CDR3 DNA: TGTGCCAGCCGGCCGGGACAGGGAAAGAACACCGGGGAGCTGTTTTTT; CDR3 protein: CASRPGQGKNTGELFF
clone size: NA; D gene: TRBD1; J gene: TRBJ2-2; V gene: TRBV18; CDR3 DNA: TGTGCCAGCTCACCATACAGGGGCGGGAACACCGGGGAGCTGTTTTTT; CDR3 protein: CASSPYRGGNTGELFF
clone size: NA; D gene: NA; J gene: TRBJ2-7; V gene: TRBV6-6; CDR3 DNA: TGTGCCAGCAGTCTACAGGGTCATCTGGGCTACGAGCAGTACTTC; CDR3 protein: CASSLQGHLGYEQYF
clone size: NA; D gene: NA; J gene: TRBJ2-5; V gene: TRBV10-2; CDR3 DNA: TGCGCCAGCAGTGAGTCAGCAGGGAGTAAGGAGACCCAGTACTTC; CDR3 protein: CASSESAGSKETQYF
clone size: NA; D gene: NA; J gene: TRBJ2-7; V gene: TRBV11-2; CDR3 DNA: TGTGCCAGCAGCTTAGGAACTAGAGCTGCCGAGCAGTACTTC; CDR3 protein: CASSLGTRAAEQYF
clone size: NA; D gene: NA; J gene: TRBJ2-7; V gene: TRBV19; CDR3 DNA: TGTGCCAGTAGTATCGGGTCAGGGCGTGGGGAGCAGTACTTC; CDR3 protein: CASSIGSGRGEQYF
clone size: NA; D gene: NA; J gene: TRBJ2-6; V gene: TRBV19; CDR3 DNA: TGTGCCAGTAGTATAGGGAGAGCTGGGGCCAACGTCCTGACTTTC; CDR3 protein: CASSIGRAGANVLTF
clone size: NA; D gene: NA; J gene: TRBJ1-5; V gene: TRBV19; CDR3 DNA: TGTGCCAGTAGTCCCCGGGACACGACCCATCAGCCCCAGCATTTT; CDR3 protein: CASSPRDTTHQPQHF
clone size: NA; D gene: NA; J gene: TRBJ2-2; V gene: TRBV7-2; CDR3 DNA: TGTGCCAGCAGCTTAACAGGCTACACCGGGGAGCTGTTTTTT; CDR3 protein: CASSLTGYTGELFF
clone size: once; D gene: NA; J gene: TRBJ2-5; V gene: TRBV15; CDR3 DNA: TGTGCCACCAGCAGAGGGGTTACTGAGACCCAGTACTTC; CDR3 protein: CATSRGVTETQYF
clone size: NA; D gene: TRBD1; J gene: TRBJ2-5; V gene: TRBV19; CDR3 DNA: TGTGCCAGTAGTAGGACGACAGGGGTGGGGGAGACCCAGTACTTC; CDR3 protein: CASSRTTGVGETQYF
clone size: NA; D gene: NA; J gene: TRBJ2-7; V gene: TRBV27; CDR3 DNA: TGTGCCAGCAGCCCCAGGGGGGCCTACGAGCAGTACTTC; CDR3 protein: CASSPRGAYEQYF
clone size: NA; D gene: NA; J gene: TRBJ1-5; V gene: TRBV15; CDR3 DNA: TGTGCCACCGGGAGGGACATTAATCAGCCCCAGCATTTT; CDR3 protein: CATGRDINQPQHF
clone size: NA; D gene: TRBD2; J gene: TRBJ2-2; V gene: TRBV5-1; CDR3 DNA: TGCGCCAGCAGCCGGCTAGCGGGAGGGCAGACCGGGGAGCTGTTTTTT; CDR3 protein: CASSRLAGGQTGELFF
clone size: once; D gene: NA; J gene: TRBJ2-1; V gene: TRBV19; CDR3 DNA: TGTGCCAGTAGTGGGGGACGGCATGAGCAGTTCTTC; CDR3 protein: CASSGGRHEQFF
clone size: NA; D gene: NA; J gene: TRBJ1-1; V gene: TRBV7-2; CDR3 DNA: TGTGCCAGCAGCGTAAGGACACTCACTGAAGCTTTCTTT; CDR3 protein: CASSVRTLTEAFF
clone size: once; D gene: TRBD2; J gene: TRBJ2-3; V gene: TRBV30; CDR3 DNA: TGTGCCTGGAGTGCAAGACTAGCGGGAGGCCTCGGGACGCAGTATTTT; CDR3 protein: CAWSARLAGGLGTQYF
clone size: once; D gene: TRBD1; J gene: TRBJ1-1; V gene: TRBV19; CDR3 DNA: TGTGCCAGTAGTATGATGACAGGGGGGTTTGAAGCTTTCTTT; CDR3 protein: CASSMMTGGFEAFF
clone size: once; D gene: TRBD1; J gene: TRBJ2-5; V gene: TRBV6-6; CDR3 DNA: TGTGCCAGCAACCGGGACAGGGGTCAAGAGACCCAGTACTTC; CDR3 protein: CASNRDRGQETQYF
clone size: NA; D gene: NA; J gene: TRBJ2-3; V gene: TRBV27; CDR3 DNA: TGTGCCACGCGGACTGTCACAGATACGCAGTATTTT; CDR3 protein: CATRTVTDTQYF
clone size: once; D gene: NA; J gene: TRBJ1-6; V gene: TRBV7-8; CDR3 DNA: TGTGCCAGCAGCTTAGCGCCGGGATGGAATTCACCCCTCCACTTT; CDR3 protein: CASSLAPGWNSPLHF
clone size: NA; D gene: NA; J gene: TRBJ1-5; V gene: TRBV9; CDR3 DNA: TGTGCCAGCAGCCCCGGGACAACCGTACAGCCCCAGCATTTT; CDR3 protein: CASSPGTTVQPQHF
clone size: few; D gene: NA; J gene: TRBJ2-3; V gene: TRBV7-2; CDR3 DNA: TGTGCCAGCAGCCCCCCCACAGATACGCAGTATTTT; CDR3 protein: CASSPPTDTQYF
clone size: NA; D gene: TRBD1; J gene: TRBJ2-1; V gene: TRBV30; CDR3 DNA: TGTGCCTGGAGGGACAGGGGGCGCGGGAATGAGCAGTTCTTC; CDR3 protein: CAWRDRGRGNEQFF